This T cell receptor beta chain was identified during a study of blood T cell repertoires in COVID-19. The wider study: Acute and convalescent COVID-19 specimens originated in the United States, Italy and Spain.

Under the authors' procedure: Amplification with reference gene primers provided the estimates of nucleated cell counts. Repertoires were generated with immunoSEQ multiplex PCR, while TCRdb's copy carries only in-frame clones and drops some. V and J calls and clone size come straight from that table; D and trimming were deduced from the DNA. This table has under 200,000 clones, 85% to 90% appearing once. The V end lost 1 base, the J end lost 3 bases, and 7 bases lay between the germline ends. The CDR3 loop spans 14 amino acids. Germline V gene data show CDR1 as SGHDT and CDR2 as YYEEEE. This sequence was found in a man in his fifties with active or convalescent COVID-19. The chain recombines TRBV5-6 with TRBJ1-4, with unresolved D. The sequenced sample consisted of peripheral blood. The CDR3 region is CASSLFQSNEKLFF. Written as DNA, the CDR3 is TGTGCCAGCAGCTTGTTTCAGTCTAATGAAAAACTGTTTTTT.